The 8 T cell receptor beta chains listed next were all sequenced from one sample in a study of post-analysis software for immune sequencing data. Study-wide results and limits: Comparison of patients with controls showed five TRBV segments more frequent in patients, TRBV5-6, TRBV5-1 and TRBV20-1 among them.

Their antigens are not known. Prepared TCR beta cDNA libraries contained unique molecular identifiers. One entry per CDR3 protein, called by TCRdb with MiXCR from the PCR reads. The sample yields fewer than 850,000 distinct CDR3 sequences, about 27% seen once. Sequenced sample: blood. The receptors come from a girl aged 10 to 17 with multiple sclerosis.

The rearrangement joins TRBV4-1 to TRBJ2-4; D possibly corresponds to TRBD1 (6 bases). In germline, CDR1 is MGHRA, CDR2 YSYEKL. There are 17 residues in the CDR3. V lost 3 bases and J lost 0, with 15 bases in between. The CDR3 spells CASSQAGQLLAKNIQYF. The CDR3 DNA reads TGCGCCAGCAGCCAGGCCGGACAGCTTCTAGCCAAAAACATTCAGTACTTC.

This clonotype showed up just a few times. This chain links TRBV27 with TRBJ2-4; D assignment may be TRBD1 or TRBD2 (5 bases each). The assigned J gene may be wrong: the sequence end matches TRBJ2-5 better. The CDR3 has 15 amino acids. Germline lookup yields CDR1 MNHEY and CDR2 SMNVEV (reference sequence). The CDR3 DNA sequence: TGTGCCAGCAGTTTATTGGGTACAGGCGGGGAGACCCAGTACTTC. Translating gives CASSLLGTGGETQYF.

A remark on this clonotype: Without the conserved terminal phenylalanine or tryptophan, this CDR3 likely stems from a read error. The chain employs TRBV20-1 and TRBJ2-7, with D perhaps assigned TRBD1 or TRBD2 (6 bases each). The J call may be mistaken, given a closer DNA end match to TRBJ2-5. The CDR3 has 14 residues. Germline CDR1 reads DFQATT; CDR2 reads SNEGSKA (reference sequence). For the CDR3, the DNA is TGCAGTGCAGGGTCGGGGGCGCTTAGGGAGACCCAGTACCTC. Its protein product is CSAGSGALRETQYL.

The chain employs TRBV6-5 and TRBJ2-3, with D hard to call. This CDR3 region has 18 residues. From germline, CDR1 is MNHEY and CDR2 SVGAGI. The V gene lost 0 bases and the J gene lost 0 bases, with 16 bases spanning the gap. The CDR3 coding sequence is TGTGCCAGCAGTTACTCAGGATCGCGTCGTTCTAGCACAGATACGCAGTATTTT. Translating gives CASSYSGSRRSSTDTQYF.

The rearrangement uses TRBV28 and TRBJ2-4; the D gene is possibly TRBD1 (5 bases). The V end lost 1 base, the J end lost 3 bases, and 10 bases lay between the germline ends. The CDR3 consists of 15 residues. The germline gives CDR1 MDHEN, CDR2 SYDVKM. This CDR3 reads CASSLSGLDKNIQYF. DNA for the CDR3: TGTGCCAGCAGTTTATCAGGGCTCGACAAAAACATTCAGTACTTC. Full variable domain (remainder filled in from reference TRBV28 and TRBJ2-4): DVKVTQSSRYLVKRTGEKVFLECVQDMDHENMFWYRQDPGLGLRLIYFSYDVKMKEKGDIPEGYSVSREKKERFSLILESASTNQTSMYLCASSLSGLDKNIQYFGAGTRLSVL.

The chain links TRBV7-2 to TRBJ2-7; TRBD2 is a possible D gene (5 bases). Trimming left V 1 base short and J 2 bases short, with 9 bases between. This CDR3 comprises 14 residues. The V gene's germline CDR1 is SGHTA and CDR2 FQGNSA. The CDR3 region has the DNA TGTGCCAGCAGCTTAGAGATCGGGACCTACGAGCAGTACTTC. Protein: CASSLEIGTYEQYF. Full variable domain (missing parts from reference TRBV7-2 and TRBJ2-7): GAGVSQSPSNKVTEKGKDVELRCDPISGHTALYWYRQSLGQGLEFLIYFQGNSAPDKSGLPSDRFSAERTGGSVSTLTIQRTQQEDSAVYLCASSLEIGTYEQYFGPGTRLTVT.

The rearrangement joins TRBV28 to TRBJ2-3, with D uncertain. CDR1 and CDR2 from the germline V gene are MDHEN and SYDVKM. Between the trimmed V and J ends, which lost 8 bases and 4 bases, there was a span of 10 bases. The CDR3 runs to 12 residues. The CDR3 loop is CASRGSADTQYF. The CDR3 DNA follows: TGTGCCAGCCGTGGGTCGGCAGATACGCAGTATTTT.

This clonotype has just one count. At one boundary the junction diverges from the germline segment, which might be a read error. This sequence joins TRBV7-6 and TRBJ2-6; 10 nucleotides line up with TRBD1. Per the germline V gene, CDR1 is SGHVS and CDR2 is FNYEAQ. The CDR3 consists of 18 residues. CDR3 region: CASSLPGQGPSGANVRTF. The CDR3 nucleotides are TGTGCCAGCAGCTTACCGGGACAGGGGCCCTCTGGGGCCAATGTCCGGACTTTC.